The 12 T cell receptor beta chains below come from one sample, sequenced in a study of low-dose radiotherapy and immunotherapy resistance in tumors. Time point reported: after trial treatment. Treatment given: LDRT plus nivolumab, ipilimumab, low-dose cyclophosphamide and aspirin (RACIN trial). Covering alpha and beta chains, TRAV- and TRBV-specific primers were used for the first-strand cDNA. With a V-primer adapter and a constant-region primer, TCRs were amplified for roughly 21 PCR cycles. TCRdb called the reads again in MiXCR, with one record for every CDR3 protein. This sample carries some 57,000 distinct CDR3 sequences, around a quarter of them seen once, and the ten largest clones take approximately 6.7%. Sequenced material: PBMCs, taken after low-dose radiotherapy plus immunotherapy. These receptors were collected from a male donor with prostate cancer.

This clonotype appeared many times. The V and J genes are TRBV18 and TRBJ2-7, with D possibly matching TRBD1 (6 bases). The CDR3 has 12 amino acids. Germline lookup yields CDR1 KGHSH and CDR2 LQKENI. Trimming stripped 3 bases from V and 7 bases from J, with 10 bases between. The CDR3 is CASSPAGVEQYF. The CDR3 nucleotides read TGTGCCAGCTCACCGGCAGGGGTGGAGCAGTACTTC.

The V and J genes are TRBV30 and TRBJ2-4; D call uncertain. CDR1 and CDR2 (germline): GTSNPN, SVGIG (reference sequence). Trimming stripped 5 bases from V and 6 bases from J, with 14 bases between. The length of the CDR3 is 13 residues. DNA of the CDR3: TGTGCCTGGGCCGCCCCGGGTGGAAACATTCAGTACTTC. Amino acid sequence: CAWAAPGGNIQYF.

Of note for this clonotype: This probably arose from a read error, given a far larger clone one base away. The chain couples TRBV28 to TRBJ2-5, with TRBD2 matching 11 bases. The CDR3 contains 15 residues. Germline CDR1 is MDHEN and CDR2 is SYDVKM. Trimming at V came to 9 bases and at J to 11 bases, leaving 17 bases not matched to a gene. CDR3 nucleotides: TGTGCCAGGATCGTGACTAGCGGGGTCTGGGATGAGCAGTACTTC. It translates to CARIVTSGVWDEQYF. The variable domain in full, completed from reference TRBV28 and TRBJ2-5, reads DVKVTQSSRYLVKRTGEKVFLECVQDMDHENMFWYRQDPGLGLRLIYFSYDVKMKEKGDIPEGYSVSREKKERFSLILESASTNQTSMYLCARIVTSGVWDEQYFGPGTRLLVL.

The chain links TRBV28 to TRBJ2-5, with TRBD2 matching 15 bases. Germline CDR1 MDHEN, CDR2 SYDVKM. Trimming at V came to 5 bases and at J to 6 bases, leaving 10 bases not matched to a gene. The CDR3 is 17 amino acids. The CDR3 region is CASSPTGLAGGTKTQYF. For the CDR3, the DNA is TGTGCCAGCAGTCCCACGGGACTAGCGGGAGGAACGAAGACCCAGTACTTC.

This clonotype was counted ten times or more. The chain has TRBV7-8 and TRBJ2-7; TRBD2 is a possible D gene (5 bases). The germline V gene encodes CDR1 SGHVS and CDR2 FQNEAQ. Trimming shortened V by 3 bases and J by 3 bases, and 9 bases separated the two germline ends. This CDR3 contains 13 residues. The CDR3 bases are TGTGCCAGCAGCTTCGGGGAAAACTACGAGCAGTACTTC. It translates to CASSFGENYEQYF. Drawing the rest from reference TRBV7-8 and TRBJ2-7, the complete variable domain is GAGVSQSPRYKVAKRGQDVALRCDPISGHVSLFWYQQALGQGPEFLTYFQNEAQLDKSGLPSDRFFAERPEGSVSTLKIQRTQQEDSAVYLCASSFGENYEQYFGPGTRLTVT.

In this sample, this clonotype is medium-sized. The chain employs TRBV5-1 and TRBJ2-3; D not certain. The ends were cut back, 0 bases at V and 5 bases at J, with 1 base in the middle. The germline V gene has CDR1 SGHRS and CDR2 YFSETQ. The CDR3 is 11 residues long. The CDR3 DNA reads as TGCGCCAGCAGCTTGGTAGATACGCAGTATTTT. Amino acid sequence: CASSLVDTQYF.

This clonotype was observed many times. The rearrangement links TRBV19 to TRBJ1-5; D not certain. Germline values: CDR1 LNHDA, CDR2 SQIVND (reference sequence). Between the trimmed V and J ends, which lost 3 bases and 3 bases, there was a span of 6 bases. This CDR3 region has 13 residues. CDR3 nucleotide sequence: TGTGCCAGTAGTATTGGCTACAATCAGCCCCAGCATTTT. This encodes CASSIGYNQPQHF.

This clonotype came up many times. CDR3 sequence reads: CASNRDGGEKLFF. Written as DNA, the CDR3 is TGTGCCAGCAACCGGGATGGAGGTGAAAAACTGTTTTTT. The rearrangement joins TRBV2 to TRBJ1-4; no clear D. CDR1 SNHLY and CDR2 FYNNEI come from the germline V gene. V lost 7 bases and J lost 7, with 13 bases in between. This CDR3 comprises 13 residues.

This clonotype was picked up many times. The CDR3 sequence is CASSVNSGVWYEQYF. For the CDR3, the DNA is TGTGCCAGCAGTGTAAATAGCGGGGTCTGGTACGAGCAGTACTTC. V and J are TRBV2 and TRBJ2-7; TRBD2 matches 8 bases. CDR1 is SNHLY, CDR2 FYNNEI, per germline. The trim removed 4 bases at V and 4 bases at J, leaving 9 bases unmatched. The CDR3 extends over 15 amino acids.

There are many counts of this clonotype. This chain uses TRBV6-6 with TRBJ2-5; D may be TRBD1 (6 bases). Germline values: CDR1 MNHNY, CDR2 SVGAGI (reference sequence). V was shortened by 8 bases and J by 5 bases, with 9 bases between the two germline ends. The CDR3 contains 11 residues. DNA of the CDR3: TGTGCCAGCGCCCAGGGGGAGACCCAGTACTTC. Protein: CASAQGETQYF.

This clonotype has at least ten counts. The chain links TRBV20-1 to TRBJ2-2; 10 bases fit TRBD2. This CDR3 is 17 amino acids long. Losses at the gene ends were 4 bases for V and 6 bases for J; bases not matched to a gene: 14. CDR1 and CDR2 (germline): DFQATT, SNEGSKA (reference sequence). The CDR3 DNA follows: TGCAGTGCTAATCGAGCGGGGGGGCCGGTAAGGGCCGGGGAGCTGTTTTTT. Protein sequence: CSANRAGGPVRAGELFF.

This clonotype was picked up many times. The chain is built from TRBV21-1 and TRBJ2-3; the table's D gene call, TRBD2, was not cross checked with the DNA. TRBV21-1 is listed as a pseudogene. This CDR3 has 16 residues. CDR3 bases: TGTGCCAGCAGCAGGACTAGCGGGGATTACACAGATACGCAGTATTTT. This sequence encodes CASSRTSGDYTDTQYF.